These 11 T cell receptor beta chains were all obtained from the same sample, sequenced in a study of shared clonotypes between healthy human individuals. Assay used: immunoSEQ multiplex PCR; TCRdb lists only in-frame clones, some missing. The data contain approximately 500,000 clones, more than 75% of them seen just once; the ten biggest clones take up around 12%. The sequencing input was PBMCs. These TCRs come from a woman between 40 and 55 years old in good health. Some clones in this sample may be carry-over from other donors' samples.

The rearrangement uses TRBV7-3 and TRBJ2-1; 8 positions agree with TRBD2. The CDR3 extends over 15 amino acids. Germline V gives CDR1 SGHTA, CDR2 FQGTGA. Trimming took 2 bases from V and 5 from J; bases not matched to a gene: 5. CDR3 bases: TGTGCCAGCAGCTTAGACGGGAGGGCGGACAATGAGCAGTTCTTC. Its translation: CASSLDGRADNEQFF.

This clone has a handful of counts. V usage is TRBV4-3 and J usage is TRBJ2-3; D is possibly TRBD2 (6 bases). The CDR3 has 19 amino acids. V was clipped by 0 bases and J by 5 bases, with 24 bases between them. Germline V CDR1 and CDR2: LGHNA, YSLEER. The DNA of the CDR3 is TGCGCCAGCAGCCAAGATGCGAATCCCGGAGGGGCTAGCTTAGATACGCAGTATTTT. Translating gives CASSQDANPGGASLDTQYF.

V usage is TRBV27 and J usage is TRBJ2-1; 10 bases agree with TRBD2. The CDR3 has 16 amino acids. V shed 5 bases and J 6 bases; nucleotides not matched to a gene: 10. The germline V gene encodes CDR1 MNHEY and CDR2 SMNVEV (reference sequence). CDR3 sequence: CASSTGPGLATNEQFF. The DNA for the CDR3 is TGTGCCAGCAGTACCGGCCCGGGACTAGCGACCAATGAGCAGTTCTTC.

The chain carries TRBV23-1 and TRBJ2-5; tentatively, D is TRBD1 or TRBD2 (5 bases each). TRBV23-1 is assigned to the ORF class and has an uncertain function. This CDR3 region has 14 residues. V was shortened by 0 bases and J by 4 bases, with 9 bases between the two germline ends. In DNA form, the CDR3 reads TGCGCCAGCAGTCAATCGCCAGGGAGAGAGACCCAGTACTTC. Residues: CASSQSPGRETQYF.

The CDR3 protein is CASSGLAGGTDTQYF. The DNA for the CDR3 is TGTGCCAGCAGTGGACTAGCGGGAGGCACAGATACGCAGTATTTT. The V gene is TRBV9, the J gene TRBJ2-3; 13 nucleotides line up with TRBD2. V dropped 5 bases and J dropped 1; count of bases not matched to a gene: 1. Germline CDR1 SGDLS, CDR2 YYNGEE. The CDR3 spans 15 residues.

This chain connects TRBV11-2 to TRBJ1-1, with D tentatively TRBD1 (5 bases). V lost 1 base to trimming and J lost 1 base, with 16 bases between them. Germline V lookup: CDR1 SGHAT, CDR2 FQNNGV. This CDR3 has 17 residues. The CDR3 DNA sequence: TGTGCCAGCAGCTTAGTTTTCTCGTGGGGCGCGAACACTGAAGCTTTCTTT. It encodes CASSLVFSWGANTEAFF.

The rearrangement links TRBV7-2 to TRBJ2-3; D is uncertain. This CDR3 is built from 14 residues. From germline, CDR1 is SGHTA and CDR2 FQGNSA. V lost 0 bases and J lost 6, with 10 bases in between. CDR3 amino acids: CASSLAYHQDTQYF. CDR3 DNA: TGTGCCAGCAGCTTAGCCTACCACCAGGATACGCAGTATTTT.

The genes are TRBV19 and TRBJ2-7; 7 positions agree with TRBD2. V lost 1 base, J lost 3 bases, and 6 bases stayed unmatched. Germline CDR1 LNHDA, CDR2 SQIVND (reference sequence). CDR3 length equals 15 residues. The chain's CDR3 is CASSIAGGGYYEQYF. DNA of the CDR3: TGTGCCAGTAGTATAGCGGGAGGAGGTTACTACGAGCAGTACTTC.

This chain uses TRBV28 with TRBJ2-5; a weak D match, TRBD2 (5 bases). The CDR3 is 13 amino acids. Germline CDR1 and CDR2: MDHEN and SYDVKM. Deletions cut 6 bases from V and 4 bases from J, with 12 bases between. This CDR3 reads CASSPPGRETQYF. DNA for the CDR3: TGTGCCAGCAGCCCCCCGGGGAGAGAGACCCAGTACTTC.

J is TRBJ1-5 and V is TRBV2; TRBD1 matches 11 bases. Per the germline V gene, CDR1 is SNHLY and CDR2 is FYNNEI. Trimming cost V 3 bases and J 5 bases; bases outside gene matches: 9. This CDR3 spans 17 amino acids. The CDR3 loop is CASSDPGQGASHQPQHF. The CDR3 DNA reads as TGTGCCAGCAGTGACCCCGGACAGGGGGCTTCTCATCAGCCCCAGCATTTT.

CDR3 nucleotides: TGTGCCAGCAGCAAAAGAGGTAGAGGACCTAATGAAAAACTGTTTTTT. As protein: CASSKRGRGPNEKLFF. V and J are TRBV7-2 and TRBJ1-4, with D uncertain. V was pared by 5 bases and J by 3 bases, with 16 bases between. This CDR3 region has 16 residues. Germline values: CDR1 SGHTA, CDR2 FQGNSA. Based on the CDR3 plus reference TRBV7-2 and TRBJ1-4, the full variable domain is GAGVSQSPSNKVTEKGKDVELRCDPISGHTALYWYRQSLGQGLEFLIYFQGNSAPDKSGLPSDRFSAERTGGSVSTLTIQRTQQEDSAVYLCASSKRGRGPNEKLFFGSGTQLSVL.